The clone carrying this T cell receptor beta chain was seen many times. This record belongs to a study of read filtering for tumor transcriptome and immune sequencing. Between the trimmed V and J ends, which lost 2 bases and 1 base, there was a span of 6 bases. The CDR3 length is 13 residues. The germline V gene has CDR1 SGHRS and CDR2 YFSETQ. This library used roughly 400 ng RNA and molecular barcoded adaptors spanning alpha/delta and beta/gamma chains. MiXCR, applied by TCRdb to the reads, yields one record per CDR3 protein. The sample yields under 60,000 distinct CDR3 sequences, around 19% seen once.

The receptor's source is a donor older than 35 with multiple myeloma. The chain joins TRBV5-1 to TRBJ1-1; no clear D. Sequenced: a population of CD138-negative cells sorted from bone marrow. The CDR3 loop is CASSFAQNTEAFF. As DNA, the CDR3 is TGCGCCAGCAGCTTTGCTCAGAACACTGAAGCTTTCTTT.